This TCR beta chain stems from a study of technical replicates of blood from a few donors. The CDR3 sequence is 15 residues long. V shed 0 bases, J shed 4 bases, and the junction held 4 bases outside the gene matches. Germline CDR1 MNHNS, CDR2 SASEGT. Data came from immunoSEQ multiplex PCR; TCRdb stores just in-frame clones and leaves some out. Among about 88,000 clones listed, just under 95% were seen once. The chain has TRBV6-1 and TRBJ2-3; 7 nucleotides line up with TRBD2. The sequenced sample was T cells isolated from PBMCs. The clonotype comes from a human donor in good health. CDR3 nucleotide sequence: TGTGCCAGCAGTGAAGCGCGTCTAGCGGCAGATACGCAGTATTTT. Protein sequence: CASSEARLAADTQYF.